This TCR beta chain appears in the sequencing data of a study of identical twins (dated by TCRdb to the mid-2010s). For context, the study as a whole: The study deep-sequenced TCR alpha and beta repertoires from monozygotic twins, unrelated adults of various ages and cord blood to test whether fetal clonotypes persist. To rule out contamination, replicate twin experiments were performed at different times with different library preparation protocols. Study-wide conclusions, independent of this receptor: Because the same donors could not be followed over many years, conclusions were based on cross-sectional statistical analysis. A weaker excess of twin sharing was found in beta out-of-frame sequences because the signal-to-noise ratio was lowered by fewer shared sequences. Fewer insertions were carried by abundant cord blood beta clonotypes; a weaker similar trend was observed in young adult naive repertoires, while no such trend was observed in memory repertoires. Invariant T cells such as MAIT and iNKT could partly confound zero-insertion analyses, although diverse VJ usage argued against such confounding for most clonotypes. Out-of-frame TCR alpha sharing in monozygotic twins was systematically underestimated by recombination models, whereas sharing between unrelated individuals was in agreement with the recombination models. Compared with coincidental sharing between unrelated individuals, out-of-frame TCR alpha sequences shared between twins had an excess of sequences with low generation probability.

Libraries were built with 5' RACE. The sequencing machine was an Illumina HiSeq 2000. A universal primer binding site was added through template switching, and the final cDNA carried a unique molecular identifier so that TCR cDNA molecules could be counted accurately. First-strand cDNA for TCR alpha and beta chains was synthesized from specific primers in the conserved constant-segment region. To control for contamination, every cDNA library carried two barcodes: a SMART-Mk sample barcode plus Illumina barcodes. TruSeq adapter sequences along with Illumina sample barcodes were introduced in two successive PCR steps. Sequencing of the TCR alpha and beta cDNA libraries was done on the Illumina HiSeq platform using custom primers. The source study handled its data this way. Unique molecular identifiers were extracted from raw reads with MiGEC, and CDR3 positions were determined with MiXCR. Recombination models were inferred per individual with the repgenHMM and IGoR tools using an EM algorithm. The analysis of shared clonotypes was done with the tcR package in R, with sharing normalized by the product of cloneset sizes. To study raw recombination free of thymic and clonal selection effects, out-of-frame nonproductive sequences were analyzed. TCRdb trimmed the raw reads at Q25, called clones with MiXCR and kept productive beta chains. Merged by CDR3 protein, the rows form single entries marked with the most common genes and DNA. The V and J calls follow TCRdb's processing rather than the paper's. The sample table records some 260,000 distinct CDR3 sequences; more than 12% of these occur just once. Clones ranked in the top ten supply 8.8% of the sample.

In regard to this clonotype: There is no known antigen for this receptor. It has no much larger one-base neighbor in the sample; base qualities were not kept.

Every donor was a healthy Caucasian. Miltenyi CD45RO+ enrichment and human naive T-cell isolation kits were used to isolate memory (CD45RO+) and naive T cells from PBMC. The germline V gene encodes CDR1 MNHNS and CDR2 SASEGT. Germline trimming: 7 bases from V, 2 bases from J; junction bases outside gene matches: 4. The CDR3 runs 13 amino acids, cysteine and phenylalanine included. Kept here is only the CDR3 DNA, which spans 39 bases and is read in frame from base 1. This TCR was recovered from a woman aged 18-35 years in good health. Material: memory (CD45RO+) T cells sorted from blood. In the paper's terms, the cell subset or site label means: CD45RO+ enriched T cells. The rearrangement joined TRBV6-1 to TRBJ2-7, and 8 junctional nucleotides match TRBD2. In nucleotides, the sequence is TGTGCCAGCACCCGGGGGGGCACCTACGAGCAGTACTTC. This codes for CASTRGGTYEQYF.